Listed below are T cell receptor beta chains from one sample, sequenced in a study of blood T cells in healthy people across ages. Each CDR3 protein is one row after TCRdb ran MiXCR on the 5' RACE reads. Among 1.5 million to 2 million distinct CDR3 sequences, under 30% were seen once, and the ten largest hold roughly 8%. Sequencing input: blood. Every receptor here comes from a woman aged 25 to 39 in good health. The CDR3 runs from the conserved cysteine through the conserved F or W. The order of the fields is D gene, CDR3 length, J gene, V gene, clone size, CDR3 DNA, CDR3 protein. D genes are given only for firm matches. Clone size appears in some rows only: once, few, many, or a class for an expanded clone.

-,17,TRBJ2-3,TRBV7-9,-,TGTGCCAGCAGCTTATTCGCCGGGACCTTTGGGACAGATACGCAGTATTTT,CASSLFAGTFGTDTQYF
TRBD1,17,TRBJ1-5,TRBV27,-,TGTGCCAGCAGACCTGACAGGGGGCCGAAGGGCAATCAGCCCCAGCATTTT,CASRPDRGPKGNQPQHF
-,15,TRBJ1-3,TRBV5-5,-,TGTGCCAGCATGGACCTCCCGGGAGCTGGAAACACCATATATTTT,CASMDLPGAGNTIYF
TRBD1,14,TRBJ1-1,TRBV7-9,-,TGTGCCAGCAGACGACAGGGGGGCCACACTGAAGCTTTCTTT,CASRRQGGHTEAFF
TRBD2,17,TRBJ2-4,TRBV3-1,-,TGTGCCAGCAGCCGAAAGGTTAGCGGGGTGGCCAAAAACATTCAGTACTTC,CASSRKVSGVAKNIQYF
-,16,TRBJ2-1,TRBV5-6,-,TGTGCCAGCAGTTACGGATCCGGGACACGGCCCTATGAGCAGTTCTTC,CASSYGSGTRPYEQFF
TRBD2,17,TRBJ2-1,TRBV6-2/TRBV6-3,-,TGTGCCAGCAGTTACCCATCAAGAGCGGGGGGACCCAATGAGCAGTTCTTC,CASSYPSRAGGPNEQFF
TRBD2,13,TRBJ2-1,TRBV20-1,-,TGCAGTGGAGCGGGACCGGCGGGGAATGAGCAGTTCTTC,CSGAGPAGNEQFF
TRBD1,16,TRBJ1-2,TRBV18,-,TGTGCCAGCTCCCCCCTCGAGACAGGGGGTTCCTATGGCTACACCTTC,CASSPLETGGSYGYTF
-,13,TRBJ1-1,TRBV2,-,TGTGCCAGCAAGGCCTTTGGGGTCACTGAAGCTTTCTTT,CASKAFGVTEAFF
TRBD2,18,TRBJ2-3,TRBV5-5,few,TGTGCCAGCAGCCCGAGGCCCGGGACTAGCGGGGGGATAGATACGCAGTATTTT,CASSPRPGTSGGIDTQYF
-,12,TRBJ2-7,TRBV28,few,TGTGCCAGCAGTATCGGAATCTACGAGCAGTACTTC,CASSIGIYEQYF
TRBD1,14,TRBJ1-1,TRBV2,-,TGTGCCAGCAGTGAGGGACAGGGGGCAACTGAAGCTTTCTTT,CASSEGQGATEAFF
TRBD2,14,TRBJ2-1,TRBV6-4,many,TGTGCCAGCGGGACTAGCGGGGACCACAATGAGCAGTTCTTC,CASGTSGDHNEQFF
-,14,TRBJ2-3,TRBV24-1,few,TGTGCCACTCCCTGGCGGCCGAGGGTGGATACGCAGTATTTT,CATPWRPRVDTQYF
TRBD1,14,TRBJ1-6,TRBV3-1,-,TGTGCCAGCAGCCCCCGGGACAGGAATTCACCCCCCCACTTT,CASSPRDRNSPPHF
-,15,TRBJ2-3,TRBV9,once,TGTGCCACTAACGGCGGGATAGCATCTACAGATACGCAGTATTTT,CATNGGIASTDTQYF
TRBD1,16,TRBJ1-6,TRBV12-3/TRBV12-4,-,TGTGCCAGCACCGGACAGGGGAGCTCCTATAATTCACCCCTCCACTTT,CASTGQGSSYNSPLHF
-,13,TRBJ1-4,TRBV6-5,few,TGTGCCACTCACGGGGGGGGCGGCGAAAAACTGTTTTTT,CATHGGGGEKLFF
-,11,TRBJ2-5,TRBV11-2,-,TGTGCCAGCACATCGCAAGAGACCCGGTACTTC,CASTSQETRYF
-,13,TRBJ2-7,TRBV6-2/TRBV6-3,-,TGTGCCAGCAGTTATCCTACTTTCTACGAGCAGTACTTC,CASSYPTFYEQYF
-,13,TRBJ1-3,TRBV29-1,few,TGCAGCGTTGAAGTTGACTCTGGAAACACCATATATTTT,CSVEVDSGNTIYF
-,13,TRBJ2-7,TRBV7-3,-,TGTGCCAGCAGCCCAAACGTAAGGGGCGAGCAGTACTTC,CASSPNVRGEQYF
-,14,TRBJ2-5,TRBV12-3/TRBV12-4,few,TGTGCCAGCAGCATAGGACAGTCTCAAGAGACCCAGTACTTC,CASSIGQSQETQYF
TRBD1,16,TRBJ1-4,TRBV7-6,-,TGTGCCAGCAGCTTAGACGCGGGCGGCAGGGGGGAAAAACTGTTTTTT,CASSLDAGGRGEKLFF
TRBD2,15,TRBJ2-5,TRBV5-1,-,TGCGCCAGCAGACTAGGACTAGCGGGAGTGGAGACCCAGTACTTC,CASRLGLAGVETQYF
-,13,TRBJ2-7,TRBV5-1,-,TGCGCCAGCAGATGGGACAAGGGCTACGAGCAGTACTTC,CASRWDKGYEQYF
TRBD1,15,TRBJ2-5,TRBV7-9,few,TGTGCCAGCAGCTCTGGGGACAGGGGGCACGAGACCCAGTACTTC,CASSSGDRGHETQYF
TRBD2,16,TRBJ2-3,TRBV6-6,-,TGTGCCAGCAGTTACTTACTAGCGGGAGGTGGAGATACGCAGTATTTT,CASSYLLAGGGDTQYF
-,18,TRBJ2-2,TRBV4-1,few,TGCGCCAGCAGCCAAGGGGGGCCGGGGAACTGGGACACCGGGGAGCTGTTTTTT,CASSQGGPGNWDTGELFF
TRBD2,16,TRBJ2-5,TRBV6-1,-,TGTGCCAGCAGAGGGGGACTAGCGGGGGTTGGAGAGACCCAGTACTTC,CASRGGLAGVGETQYF
-,18,TRBJ2-1,TRBV14,few,TGTGCCAGCAGCCACTACTCCCTGGGGGGTGTAACCTACAATGAGCAGTTCTTC,CASSHYSLGGVTYNEQFF
-,17,TRBJ2-5,TRBV4-1,once,TGCGCCAGCAGCCAGGACGAGGGACGGCCGTACCAAGAGACCCAGTACTTC,CASSQDEGRPYQETQYF
-,14,TRBJ2-3,TRBV5-1,many,TGCGCCAGCAGATTAGGAGGAGGAGGAGATACGCAGTATTTT,CASRLGGGGDTQYF
-,13,TRBJ1-1,TRBV5-6,-,TGTGCCAGCCACCTGCCTTCGGCCGGGCAAGCTTTCTTT,CASHLPSAGQAFF
-,13,TRBJ1-1,TRBV4-3,few,TGCGCCAGCAGCCAAGATCGTAAAGTTGACGCTTTCTTT,CASSQDRKVDAFF
-,14,TRBJ1-1,TRBV6-5,-,TGTGCCAGCAGGGACGGACCCAGGCGGGCTGAAGCTTTCTTT,CASRDGPRRAEAFF
-,14,TRBJ1-1,TRBV4-1,-,TGCGCCAGCAGCCACTTAGGGTCGGTCGCGGGCGCTTTCTTT,CASSHLGSVAGAFF
-,15,TRBJ2-3,TRBV12-3/TRBV12-4,once,TGTGCCAGCAGTTCGAGGGGGGTGTTGACAGATACGCAGTATTTT,CASSSRGVLTDTQYF
-,15,TRBJ2-3,TRBV5-1,many,TGCGCCAGCAGCTTGGACGGGAGAGGAACAGATACGCAGTATTTT,CASSLDGRGTDTQYF
-,14,TRBJ1-5,TRBV4-1,few,TGCGCCAGCAGCCCCAGGGTGGTGGGTCAGCCCCAGCATTTT,CASSPRVVGQPQHF
-,14,TRBJ2-1,TRBV7-3,few,TGTGCCAGCAACCGGGGGCCGAAGGACAATGAGCAGTTCTTC,CASNRGPKDNEQFF
-,12,TRBJ1-2,TRBV28,few,TGTGCCAGCAAGGGCACTAACTATGGCTACACCTTC,CASKGTNYGYTF
TRBD1,15,TRBJ1-4,TRBV7-2,-,TGTGCCAGCAGCTTAACAGGGGGCGTCGGAGAAAAACTGTTTTTT,CASSLTGGVGEKLFF
TRBD2,19,TRBJ2-5,TRBV7-2,few,TGTGCCAGCAGCTTCTTACGGACTAGCGGGAGGGCCCCCCAAGAGACCCAGTACTTC,CASSFLRTSGRAPQETQYF
TRBD2,18,TRBJ2-7,TRBV24-1,many,TGTGCCACCAGTGCCACGACTAGCGGGGGAACCGACTCCTACGAGCAGTACTTC,CATSATTSGGTDSYEQYF
TRBD1,16,TRBJ2-7,TRBV28,many,TGTGCCAGCAGACCCCTGGGACAGGGATCCGTAGGCGAGCAGTACTTC,CASRPLGQGSVGEQYF
-,12,TRBJ2-3,TRBV7-9,-,TGTGCCAGCAGCGCATTGTCCGATACGCAGTATTTT,CASSALSDTQYF
-,14,TRBJ2-3,TRBV7-2,-,TGTGCCAGCAGCTCCCCGGCCAGGGCAGATACGCAGTATTTT,CASSSPARADTQYF
-,19,TRBJ2-7,TRBV11-2,few,TGTGCCAGCAGCTCCCCTCTTCCTGGGACCGGGTCTTGGGGCTACGAGCAGTACTTC,CASSSPLPGTGSWGYEQYF
TRBD2,15,TRBJ2-5,TRBV20-1,many,TGCAGTGCCAACGGACTAGCGGGGGGGCAAGAGACCCAGTACTTC,CSANGLAGGQETQYF
TRBD1,16,TRBJ1-2,TRBV7-2,-,TGTGCCAGCAGTTCTTTCGGGACAGGGAGGAACTCTGGCTGCACCTTC,CASSSFGTGRNSGCTF
-,16,TRBJ2-4,TRBV5-6,-,TGTGCCAGCAGCCAGAGGCTAGCGCCCTCCTACAATGAGCAGTACTTC,CASSQRLAPSYNEQYF
-,16,TRBJ2-7,TRBV25-1,few,TGTGCCAGCAGTGAATCCCTAGGGACCTTCGCCTACGAGCAGTACTTC,CASSESLGTFAYEQYF
TRBD1,16,TRBJ2-3,TRBV5-1,few,TGCGCCAGCAGCTTGAAGGGGGACAGGGTGACAGATACGCAGTATTTT,CASSLKGDRVTDTQYF
-,16,TRBJ2-3,TRBV20-1,-,TGCAGTGCTAGAGTTTTAGGGGGGGCTAGCACAGATACGCAGTATTTT,CSARVLGGASTDTQYF
TRBD2,16,TRBJ2-7,TRBV3-1,-,TGTGCCAGCAGCCGAGATCAAGTAGCGGGGGACTACGAGCAGTACTTC,CASSRDQVAGDYEQYF